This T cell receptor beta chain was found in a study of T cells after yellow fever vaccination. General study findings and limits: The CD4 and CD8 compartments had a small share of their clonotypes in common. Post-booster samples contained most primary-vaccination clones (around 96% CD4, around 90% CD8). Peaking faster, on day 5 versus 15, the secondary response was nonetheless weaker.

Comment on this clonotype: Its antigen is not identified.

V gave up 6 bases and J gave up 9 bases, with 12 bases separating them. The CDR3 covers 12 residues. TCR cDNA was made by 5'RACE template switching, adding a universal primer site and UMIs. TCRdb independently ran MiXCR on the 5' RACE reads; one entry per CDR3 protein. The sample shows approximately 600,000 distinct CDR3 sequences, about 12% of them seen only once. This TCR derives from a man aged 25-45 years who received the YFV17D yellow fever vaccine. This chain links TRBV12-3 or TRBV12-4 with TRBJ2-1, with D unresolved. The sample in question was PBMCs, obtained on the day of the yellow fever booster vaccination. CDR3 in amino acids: CASRDPPVEQFF. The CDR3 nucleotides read TGTGCCAGCAGGGACCCCCCGGTTGAGCAGTTCTTC.